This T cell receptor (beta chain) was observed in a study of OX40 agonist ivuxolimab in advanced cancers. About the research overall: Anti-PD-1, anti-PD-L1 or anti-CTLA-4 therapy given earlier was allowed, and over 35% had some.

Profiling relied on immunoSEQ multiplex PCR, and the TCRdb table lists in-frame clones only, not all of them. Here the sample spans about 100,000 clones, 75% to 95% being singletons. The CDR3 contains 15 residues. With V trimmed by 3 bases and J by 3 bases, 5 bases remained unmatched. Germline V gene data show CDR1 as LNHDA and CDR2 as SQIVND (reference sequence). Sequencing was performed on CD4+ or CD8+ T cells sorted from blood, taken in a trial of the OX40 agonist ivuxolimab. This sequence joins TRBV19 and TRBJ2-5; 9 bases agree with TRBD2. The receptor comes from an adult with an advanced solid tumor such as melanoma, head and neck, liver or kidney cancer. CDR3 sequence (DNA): TGTGCCAGTAGTATTGTTTCTAGCGGGGAAGAGACCCAGTACTTC. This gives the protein CASSIVSSGEETQYF.